Below, 4 T cell receptor beta chains from the same sample are listed, as sequenced in a study of beta chain features in type 1 diabetes. Isolated RNA was reverse transcribed in full, so expressed TCRB transcripts were sequenced. Only in-frame clones appear in the TCRdb table, and some are missing; sequencing was by immunoSEQ multiplex PCR. This sample has about 340,000 clones, with less than 10% found just once. The sequenced sample was central memory CD4+ T cells from blood. All receptors derive from a woman aged 18-30 years in good health.

This clone was counted only a few times. The rearrangement uses TRBV6-1 and TRBJ2-3; a possible D gene is TRBD2 (6 bases). Per germline, CDR1 MNHNS and CDR2 SASEGT. Trimming removed 4 bases from V and 4 bases from J, with 18 bases in between. CDR3 length: 16 amino acids. The CDR3 region has the DNA TGTGCCAGCAGTGGGGAAGTCGCGGGATTTTCAGATACGCAGTATTTT. This sequence encodes CASSGEVAGFSDTQYF.

This clone was detected only a few times. Other DNA sequences within the sample encode an identical CDR3. This chain's CDR3 is CASSQDLAGGRDTQYF. In DNA, the CDR3 is TGTGCCAGCAGCCAAGATCTAGCGGGAGGGCGGGATACGCAGTATTTT. The chain has TRBV4-2 and TRBJ2-3, with 12 bases identical to TRBD2. The V segment lost 0 bases and the J segment 6 bases; nucleotides outside the gene matches: 4. Germline values: CDR1 LGHNA, CDR2 YNFKEQ. The length of the CDR3 is 16 residues.

The rearrangement links TRBV4-3 to TRBJ1-2, with D maybe TRBD1 (5 bases). Germline CDR1 is LGHNA and CDR2 is YSLEER. The V end was cut by 0 bases, the J end by 3 bases, with 11 bases between. CDR3 size: 15 residues. CDR3 sequence: CASSQDPGPYYGYTF. CDR3 bases: TGCGCCAGCAGCCAAGACCCGGGGCCTTACTATGGCTACACCTTC.

This clone occurred many times. Different DNA sequences within this sample yield the same CDR3. This sequence joins TRBV11-2 and TRBJ2-5; 12 bases agree with TRBD2. V dropped 2 bases and J dropped 4; count of bases not matched to a gene: 2. Germline V CDR1 and CDR2: SGHAT, FQNNGV. This CDR3 contains 15 residues. The CDR3 sequence is CASSLPGLAGETQYF. CDR3 nucleotide sequence: TGTGCCAGCAGCTTACCGGGACTAGCGGGAGAGACCCAGTACTTC.